This paragraph reports one T cell receptor beta chain. The Seattle site enrolled patients during active infection and followed them longitudinally. As originally analysed: Amplification from reference gene primers served as the basis for estimated nucleated cell counts. Assay: immunoSEQ multiplex PCR; the TCRdb copy retains only in-frame clones and omits some. The DNA was the basis for D and trimming; V, J and clone size are from that table. Here the sample spans roughly 75,000 clones, 75% to 85% being singletons. The sample belongs to a study of blood T cell repertoires in COVID-19. Study overall: Collection of acute and convalescent COVID-19 samples took place in the United States, Italy and Spain.

The V and J ends lost 6 bases and 3 bases, in that order; junction bases with no gene match: 2. From germline, CDR1 is MNHEY and CDR2 SVGAGI. The CDR3 extends over 13 amino acids. The TCR comes from a man aged 45-60 years with COVID-19, enrolled during active disease. The sequenced sample consisted of peripheral blood. This chain connects TRBV6-5 to TRBJ2-7; 10 nucleotides match TRBD1. The CDR3 DNA follows: TGTGCCAGCAGGCGGGACAGGGGCTACGAGCAGTACTTC. Encoded protein: CASRRDRGYEQYF.